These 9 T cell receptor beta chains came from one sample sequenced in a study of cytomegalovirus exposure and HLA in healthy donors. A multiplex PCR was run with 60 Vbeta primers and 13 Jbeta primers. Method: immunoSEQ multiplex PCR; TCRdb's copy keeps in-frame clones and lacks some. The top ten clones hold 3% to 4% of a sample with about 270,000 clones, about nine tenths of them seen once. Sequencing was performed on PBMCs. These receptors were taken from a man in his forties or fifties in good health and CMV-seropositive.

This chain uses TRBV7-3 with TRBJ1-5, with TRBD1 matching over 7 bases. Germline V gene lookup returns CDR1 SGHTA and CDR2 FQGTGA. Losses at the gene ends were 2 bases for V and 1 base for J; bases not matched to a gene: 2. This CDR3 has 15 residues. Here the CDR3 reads CASSLDRASNQPQHF. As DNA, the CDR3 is TGTGCCAGCAGCTTAGACAGGGCGAGCAATCAGCCCCAGCATTTT.

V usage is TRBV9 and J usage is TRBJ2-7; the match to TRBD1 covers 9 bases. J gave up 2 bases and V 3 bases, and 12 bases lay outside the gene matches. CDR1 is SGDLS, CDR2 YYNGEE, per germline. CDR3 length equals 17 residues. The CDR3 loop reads CASSAGLWGQGAYEQYF. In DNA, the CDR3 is TGTGCCAGCAGCGCCGGGTTATGGGGACAGGGTGCCTACGAGCAGTACTTC.

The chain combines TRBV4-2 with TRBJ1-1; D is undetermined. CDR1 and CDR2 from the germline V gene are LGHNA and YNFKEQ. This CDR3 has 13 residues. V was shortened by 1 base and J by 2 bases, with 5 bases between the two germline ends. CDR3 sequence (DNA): TGTGCCAGCAGCCAAGGGCCCAACACTGAAGCTTTCTTT. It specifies CASSQGPNTEAFF.

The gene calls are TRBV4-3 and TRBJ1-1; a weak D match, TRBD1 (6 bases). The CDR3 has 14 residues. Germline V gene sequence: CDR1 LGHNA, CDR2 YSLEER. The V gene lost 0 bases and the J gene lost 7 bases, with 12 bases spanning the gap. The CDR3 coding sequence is TGCGCCAGCAGCCAAGAACCCCGAGGGGGTGAAGCTTTCTTT. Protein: CASSQEPRGGEAFF.

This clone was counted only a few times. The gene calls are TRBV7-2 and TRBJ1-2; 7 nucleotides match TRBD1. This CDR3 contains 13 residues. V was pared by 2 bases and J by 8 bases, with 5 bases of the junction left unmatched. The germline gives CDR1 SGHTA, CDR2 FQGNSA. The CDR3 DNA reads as TGTGCCAGCAGCTTACTAACAGGGGACGGCTACACCTTC. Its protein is CASSLLTGDGYTF. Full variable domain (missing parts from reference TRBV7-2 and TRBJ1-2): GAGVSQSPSNKVTEKGKDVELRCDPISGHTALYWYRQSLGQGLEFLIYFQGNSAPDKSGLPSDRFSAERTGGSVSTLTIQRTQQEDSAVYLCASSLLTGDGYTFGSGTRLTVV.

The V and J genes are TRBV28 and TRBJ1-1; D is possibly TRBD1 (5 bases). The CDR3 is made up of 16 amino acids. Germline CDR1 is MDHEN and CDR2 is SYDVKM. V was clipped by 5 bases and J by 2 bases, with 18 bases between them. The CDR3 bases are TGTGCCAGCAGTCTTCTCACCCTGCGGGACAACACTGAAGCTTTCTTT. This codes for CASSLLTLRDNTEAFF.

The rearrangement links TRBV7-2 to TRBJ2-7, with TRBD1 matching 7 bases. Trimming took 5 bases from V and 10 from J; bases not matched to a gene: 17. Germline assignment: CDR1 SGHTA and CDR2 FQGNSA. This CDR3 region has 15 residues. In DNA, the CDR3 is TGTGCCAGCAGCCCAGGCCCGGCCAGGGGGTTCCCTCAGTACTTC. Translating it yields CASSPGPARGFPQYF.

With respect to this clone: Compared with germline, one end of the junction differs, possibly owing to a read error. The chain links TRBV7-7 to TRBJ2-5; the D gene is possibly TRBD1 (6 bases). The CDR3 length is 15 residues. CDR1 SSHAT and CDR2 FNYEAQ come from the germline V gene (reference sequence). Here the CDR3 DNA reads TGTGCTAGCAGCTTAGCCGGGACACCCCAAGAGACCCAGTACTTC. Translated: CASSLAGTPQETQYF.

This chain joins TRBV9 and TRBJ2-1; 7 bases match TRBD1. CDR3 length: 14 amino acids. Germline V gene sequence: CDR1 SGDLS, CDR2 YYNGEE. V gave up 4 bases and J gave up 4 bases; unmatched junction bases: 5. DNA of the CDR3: TGTGCCAGCAGCCCGGGACAGTCATACAATGAGCAGTTCTTC. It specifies CASSPGQSYNEQFF.